This TCR beta chain was retrieved from a study of shared T cell receptors in the human thymus. Trimming removed 1 base from V and 2 bases from J; junction bases left unmatched: 4. The length of the CDR3 is 15 residues. Germline lookup yields CDR1 MDHEN and CDR2 SYDVKM. Sequencing was performed with immunoSEQ multiplex PCR; in TCRdb, only in-frame clones are kept and a portion is missing. This table holds under 450,000 clones, just under 95% found once. The sequencing sample was made of thymocytes. This TCR derives from a human donor. The chain employs TRBV28 and TRBJ2-7; 8 nucleotides line up with TRBD1. The CDR3 region is CASSLSAGGTYEQYF. The CDR3 coding sequence is TGTGCCAGCAGTTTATCGGCAGGGGGCACCTACGAGCAGTACTTC.